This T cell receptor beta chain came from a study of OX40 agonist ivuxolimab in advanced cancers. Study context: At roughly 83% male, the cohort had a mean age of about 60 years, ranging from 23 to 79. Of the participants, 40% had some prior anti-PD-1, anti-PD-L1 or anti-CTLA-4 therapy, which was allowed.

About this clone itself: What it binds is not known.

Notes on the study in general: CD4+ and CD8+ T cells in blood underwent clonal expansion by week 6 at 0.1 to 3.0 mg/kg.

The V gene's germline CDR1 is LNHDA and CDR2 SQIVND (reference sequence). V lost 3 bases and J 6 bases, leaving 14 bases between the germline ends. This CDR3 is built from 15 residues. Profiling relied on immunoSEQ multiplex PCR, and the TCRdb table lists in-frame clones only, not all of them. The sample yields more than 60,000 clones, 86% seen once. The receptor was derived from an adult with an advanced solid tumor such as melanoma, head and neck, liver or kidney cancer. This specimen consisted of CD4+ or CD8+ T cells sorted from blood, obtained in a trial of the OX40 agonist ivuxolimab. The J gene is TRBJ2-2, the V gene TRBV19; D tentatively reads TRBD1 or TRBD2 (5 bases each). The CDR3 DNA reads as TGTGCCAGTAGTATCGGGGCAGGCCCGGCCGGGGAGCTGTTTTTT. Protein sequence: CASSIGAGPAGELFF.